One sample yielded the 31 T cell receptor beta chains listed below, sequenced in a study of blood T cell repertoires in COVID-19. Profiled with immunoSEQ multiplex PCR; TCRdb holds only in-frame clones, not every one. The sample carries around 230,000 clones, about 91% recorded once. Sequencing was done on a sample of PBMCs or T cells enriched from blood (not recorded which). The receptors come from a man between 18 and 35 years old with acute COVID-19.

The chain employs TRBV11-2 and TRBJ1-5, with D hard to call. The V end lost 6 bases, the J end lost 4 bases, and 10 bases lay between the germline ends. Germline CDR1 is SGHAT and CDR2 is FQNNGV. This CDR3 has 13 amino acids. The chain's CDR3 is CASSQSGNQPQHF. In nucleotides, the CDR3 is TGTGCCAGCAGTCAATCCGGTAATCAGCCCCAGCATTTT.

This chain joins TRBV19 and TRBJ1-6, with TRBD1 matching 7 bases. The CDR3 has 14 residues. With V trimmed by 4 bases and J by 6 bases, 3 bases remained unmatched. Germline CDR1 LNHDA, CDR2 SQIVND (reference sequence). CDR3 DNA sequence: TGTGCCAGTAGTACAGGGGGTCCTAATTCACCCCTCCACTTT. It is translated as CASSTGGPNSPLHF.

CDR3 sequence reads: CASRRTGGSGNTIYF. The CDR3 DNA reads TGTGCCAGTAGACGGACAGGCGGCTCTGGAAACACCATATATTTT. This rearrangement joins TRBV19 to TRBJ1-3; 7 nucleotides agree with TRBD1. The CDR3 is made up of 15 amino acids. Germline assignment: CDR1 LNHDA and CDR2 SQIVND (reference sequence). With V trimmed by 6 bases and J by 0 bases, 5 bases remained unmatched.

The genes are TRBV14 and TRBJ2-7, with a possible D match to TRBD2 (5 bases). This CDR3 contains 14 residues. CDR1 and CDR2 from the germline V gene are SGHDN and FVKESK. The V gene lost 1 base and the J gene lost 5 bases, with 12 bases spanning the gap. CDR3 in amino acids: CASSQVGSGDEQYF. In DNA, the CDR3 is TGTGCCAGCAGCCAAGTAGGGTCCGGGGACGAGCAGTACTTC.

The rearrangement links TRBV19 to TRBJ1-6, with TRBD1 matching 7 bases. Germline V gene sequence: CDR1 LNHDA, CDR2 SQIVND (reference sequence). V was clipped by 5 bases and J by 7 bases; unmatched bases: 8. The CDR3 spans 15 residues. Here the CDR3 reads CASSPRDSGNSPLHF. The DNA for the CDR3 is TGTGCCAGTAGTCCTCGGGACAGCGGAAATTCACCCCTCCACTTT.

This chain uses TRBV28 with TRBJ1-1; 8 nucleotides match TRBD1. The germline CDR1 and CDR2 sequences are MDHEN and SYDVKM. The CDR3 is 14 residues long. The trim removed 5 bases at V and 1 base at J, leaving 3 bases unmatched. The CDR3 region is CASSRTGPNTEAFF. CDR3 nucleotide sequence: TGTGCCAGCAGTCGGACAGGGCCGAACACTGAAGCTTTCTTT.

The chain combines TRBV6-1 with TRBJ2-3, with D unresolved. CDR1 MNHNS and CDR2 SASEGT come from the germline V gene. Trimming stripped 6 bases from V and 1 base from J, with 8 bases between. The CDR3 has 13 amino acids. CDR3 nucleotide sequence: TGTGCCAGCAGGAACTTGGGCACAGATACGCAGTATTTT. This gives the protein CASRNLGTDTQYF.

The V call is TRBV19, the J call TRBJ1-3, with a weak D call TRBD1 (6 bases). The CDR3 is 14 residues long. Trimming cost V 4 bases and J 5 bases, with 12 bases left between them. The V gene's germline CDR1 is LNHDA and CDR2 SQIVND (reference sequence). As DNA, the CDR3 is TGTGCCAGTAGTACTACAGGGCAGAGAAACACCATATATTTT. Encoded protein: CASSTTGQRNTIYF.

This clone was picked up one time. This chain uses TRBV2 with TRBJ2-3; D remains ambiguous. The germline CDR1 and CDR2 sequences are SNHLY and FYNNEI. Trimming pared 4 bases from V and 3 bases from J, leaving 8 bases between. This CDR3 is 13 amino acids long. CDR3 in DNA: TGTGCCAGCAGTGTGCTGACTACAGATACGCAGTATTTT. It yields the protein CASSVLTTDTQYF.

DNA for the CDR3: TGTGCCTCCTTAGCGGGAGTCGGTCGGAGGGAGACCCAGTACTTC. Protein: CASLAGVGRRETQYF. The chain is built from TRBV28 and TRBJ2-5; 9 bases are shared with TRBD2. J was trimmed by 5 bases and V by 11 bases; bases with no gene match: 15. The germline V gene has CDR1 MDHEN and CDR2 SYDVKM. This CDR3 is built from 15 residues.

This clone was found once. The chain is built from TRBV29-1 and TRBJ2-2; possible D gene TRBD2, 5 bases. The germline gives CDR1 SQVTM, CDR2 ANQGSEA. Deletions cut 6 bases from V and 0 bases from J, with 17 bases between. The CDR3 is 16 amino acids. The CDR3 region has the DNA TGCAGCGTGGGCCCCCCTGGGGAGACGAACACCGGGGAGCTGTTTTTT. Translation: CSVGPPGETNTGELFF.

This clone was counted a single time. This chain joins TRBV15 and TRBJ2-1, with 10 bases aligning to TRBD2. V lost 1 base and J lost 4; bases outside the gene matches: 7. Per the germline V gene, CDR1 is LNHNV and CDR2 is YYDKDF (reference sequence). The CDR3 has 17 amino acids. CDR3 nucleotide sequence: TGTGCCACCAGCAGAGTGGCCGCTAGCGGGGGTTACAATGAGCAGTTCTTC. This sequence encodes CATSRVAASGGYNEQFF.

This rearrangement joins TRBV19 to TRBJ1-1; no clear D gene. The CDR3 spans 13 residues. From germline, CDR1 is LNHDA and CDR2 SQIVND (reference sequence). The germline V and J ends were trimmed by 4 bases and 0 bases, with 6 bases remaining between them. The CDR3 loop reads CASSRAMNTEAFF. For the CDR3, the DNA is TGTGCCAGTAGTAGGGCCATGAACACTGAAGCTTTCTTT. The full variable domain, rest sourced from reference TRBV19 and TRBJ1-1, is DGGITQSPKYLFRKEGQNVTLSCEQNLNHDAMYWYRQDPGQGLRLIYYSQIVNDFQKGDIAEGYSVSREKKESFPLTVTSAQKNPTAFYLCASSRAMNTEAFFGQGTRLTVV.

The V call is TRBV29-1, the J call TRBJ2-3; D might be TRBD2 (6 bases). This CDR3 region has 14 residues. The germline V gene has CDR1 SQVTM and CDR2 ANQGSEA. The V end lost 2 bases, the J end lost 1 base, and 10 bases lay between the germline ends. The CDR3 nucleotides are TGCAGCGTTGAAAGCGGGTTCGGCACAGATACGCAGTATTTT. It yields the protein CSVESGFGTDTQYF.

The rearrangement joins TRBV19 to TRBJ2-1; 10 bases are a match to TRBD1. There are 15 residues in the CDR3. Germline V gene data show CDR1 as LNHDA and CDR2 as SQIVND (reference sequence). V was pared by 7 bases and J by 6 bases, with 9 bases of the junction left unmatched. The CDR3 spells CASTQGQGPFNEQFF. In nucleotides, the CDR3 is TGTGCCAGTACCCAGGGACAGGGGCCCTTCAATGAGCAGTTCTTC.

The chain recombines TRBV3-1 (or the pseudogene TRBV3-2) with TRBJ2-5; no definite D call. Germline assignment: CDR1 LGHDT and CDR2 YNNKEL (reference sequence). CDR3 length equals 14 residues. The V gene lost 0 bases and the J gene lost 1 base, with 6 bases spanning the gap. The CDR3 here is CASSQDTVQETQYF. For the CDR3, the DNA is TGTGCCAGCAGCCAAGATACGGTCCAAGAGACCCAGTACTTC.

This clone showed up just once. The V call is TRBV30, the J call TRBJ1-2, with 7 nucleotides matching TRBD1. Germline CDR1 is GTSNPN and CDR2 is SVGIG (reference sequence). J gave up 4 bases and V 6 bases, and 8 bases lay outside the gene matches. The CDR3 runs to 13 residues. The CDR3 region has the DNA TGTGCCTGCAAAACAGGGGACCTCTATGGCTACACCTTC. This translates into CACKTGDLYGYTF.

DNA for the CDR3: TGTGCCAGCAGCTCCGCTAGCGGGATCCGCTTTGGGGACGAGCAGTACTTC. Its protein product is CASSSASGIRFGDEQYF. The rearrangement joins TRBV11-3 to TRBJ2-7; the match to TRBD2 covers 9 bases. After removal of 4 bases from V and 5 bases from J, the junction contained 15 bases not matched to a gene. The CDR3 is 17 amino acids. Germline assignment: CDR1 SGHNT and CDR2 YENEEA.

This clone was counted a single time. The chain carries TRBV19 and TRBJ1-1; tentatively, D is TRBD1 (5 bases). V was pared by 7 bases and J by 4 bases, with 16 bases between. Germline assignment: CDR1 LNHDA and CDR2 SQIVND (reference sequence). This CDR3 contains 14 residues. The CDR3 sequence is CASTWGVGVTEAFF. The CDR3 DNA follows: TGTGCCAGTACCTGGGGGGTAGGGGTCACTGAAGCTTTCTTT.

The sample holds one count of this clone. This chain uses TRBV19 with TRBJ2-2; D gene unclear. The CDR3 spans 15 residues. Trimming removed 3 bases from V and 3 bases from J, with 11 bases in between. CDR1 LNHDA and CDR2 SQIVND come from the germline V gene (reference sequence). The CDR3 protein is CASSIYWPDTGELFF. In nucleotides, the CDR3 is TGTGCCAGTAGTATTTATTGGCCCGACACCGGGGAGCTGTTTTTT.

This chain links TRBV28 with TRBJ1-3; 7 nucleotides agree with TRBD1. V shed 4 bases, J shed 2 bases, and the junction held 5 bases outside the gene matches. The germline gives CDR1 MDHEN, CDR2 SYDVKM. The CDR3 extends over 15 amino acids. The CDR3: CASSSNRGAGNTIYF. In DNA form, the CDR3 reads TGTGCCAGCAGTTCAAACAGGGGTGCTGGAAACACCATATATTTT.

The rearrangement joins TRBV9 to TRBJ1-6; 9 bases align to TRBD1. Germline CDR1 SGDLS, CDR2 YYNGEE. V lost 4 bases, J lost 8 bases, and 7 bases stayed unmatched. This CDR3 has 15 residues. This CDR3 reads CASSPAGQGDSPLHF. As DNA, the CDR3 is TGTGCCAGCAGCCCTGCGGGACAGGGAGATTCACCCCTCCACTTT.

The chain joins TRBV19 to TRBJ1-6; no clear D. Germline values: CDR1 LNHDA, CDR2 SQIVND (reference sequence). V was cut by 9 bases and J by 4 bases, with 13 bases left in between. The CDR3 is made up of 14 amino acids. CDR3 protein: CASRTEGYNSPLHF. In DNA, the CDR3 is TGTGCCAGCCGAACTGAGGGTTATAATTCACCCCTCCACTTT.

This chain links TRBV5-8 with TRBJ2-1; 11 bases map to TRBD2. The CDR3 has 17 amino acids. The junction had 9 bases not matched to a gene; V was cut back by 0 bases and J by 7 bases. Germline CDR1 reads SGHTS; CDR2 reads YDEGEE. CDR3 protein: CASSLALAGAISNEQFF. The CDR3 coding sequence is TGTGCCAGCAGCTTGGCACTAGCGGGAGCAATTTCGAATGAGCAGTTCTTC.

V is TRBV19 and J is TRBJ1-1; TRBD1 might be the D (6 bases). The V end was cut by 4 bases, the J end by 1 base, with 19 bases between. CDR3 size: 17 residues. Germline V CDR1 and CDR2: LNHDA, SQIVND (reference sequence). CDR3: CASSTSSRGTGNTEAFF. In DNA form, the CDR3 reads TGTGCCAGTAGTACCAGCTCAAGGGGGACGGGGAACACTGAAGCTTTCTTT.

On this clone: Other DNA sequences within the sample encode an identical CDR3. The V gene is TRBV5-1, the J gene TRBJ2-5; TRBD1 matches at 7 bases. V shed 0 bases and J 4 bases; nucleotides not matched to a gene: 3. Germline CDR1 SGHRS, CDR2 YFSETQ. CDR3 length: 14 amino acids. The CDR3 protein is CASSLGQGGETQYF. The CDR3 DNA reads TGCGCCAGCAGCTTGGGACAGGGTGGAGAGACCCAGTACTTC.

V usage is TRBV2 and J usage is TRBJ2-7, with D possibly TRBD2 on 5 matching bases. V dropped 7 bases and J dropped 2 bases, with 18 bases sitting between them. CDR1 and CDR2 from the germline V gene are SNHLY and FYNNEI. This CDR3 has 15 amino acids. CDR3: CASKVAQTGTYEQYF. The DNA of the CDR3 is TGTGCCAGCAAGGTCGCTCAAACGGGAACCTACGAGCAGTACTTC.

J is TRBJ1-5 and V is TRBV28, with no clear D. V dropped 1 base and J dropped 6 bases, with 13 bases sitting between them. In germline, CDR1 is MDHEN, CDR2 SYDVKM. The CDR3 contains 15 residues. CDR3 protein: CASSLSRSLGQPQHF. The CDR3 DNA follows: TGTGCCAGCAGTTTATCGCGAAGCCTTGGTCAGCCCCAGCATTTT.

This clone was picked up one time. This chain links TRBV28 with TRBJ2-7, with D hard to call. This CDR3 has 14 residues. Trimming took 2 bases from V and 2 from J, leaving 10 bases between them. Germline CDR1 reads MDHEN; CDR2 reads SYDVKM. In DNA, the CDR3 is TGTGCCAGCAGTTTAGAAGCGAGTCCCTACGAGCAGTACTTC. Translated, it gives CASSLEASPYEQYF.

The chain has TRBV28 and TRBJ2-7, with TRBD1 matching over 8 bases. Trimming cost V 5 bases and J 2 bases; bases outside gene matches: 8. Germline V gene lookup returns CDR1 MDHEN and CDR2 SYDVKM. The CDR3 sequence is 15 residues long. The CDR3 protein is CASSDPGTGTYEQYF. CDR3 nucleotide sequence: TGTGCCAGCAGTGACCCCGGGACAGGAACCTACGAGCAGTACTTC.

The chain couples TRBV15 to TRBJ1-2, with a tentative D call TRBD1 (5 bases). Germline V CDR1 and CDR2: LNHNV, YYDKDF (reference sequence). This CDR3 has 15 residues. Trimming took off 5 bases at V and 0 bases at J, with 13 bases between the two ends. The CDR3 coding sequence is TGTGCCACCAGCCGAGGGGCCCAAGCTAACTATGGCTACACCTTC. Its protein is CATSRGAQANYGYTF.